The rows below give T cell receptor beta chains drawn from one sample of a study of radiotherapy plus CTLA-4 blockade in lung cancer. Using immunoSEQ multiplex PCR, the repertoire was profiled, and TCRdb retains in-frame clones only, with some absent. The sample contains 95,000 to 150,000 clones, about 87% of which appear only once. The input for sequencing was peripheral blood, taken from a patient treated with radiotherapy plus ipilimumab. Source of these receptors: a human donor with non-small cell lung cancer that progressed on radiotherapy plus ipilimumab. Each CDR3 is given with its conserved first and last residue. D genes are given only for firm matches. The listing skips clone size in some rows; elsewhere it reads once, few, many or a size class.

CDR3aa: CASAAVAGGSYNEQFF
CDR3nt: TGTGCCAGCGCCGCGGTAGCGGGGGGCTCCTACAATGAGCAGTTCTTC
v_gene: TRBV25-1
j_gene: TRBJ2-1
d_gene: TRBD2
abundance: NA

CDR3aa: CASSLETGLALSHNEQFF
CDR3nt: TGCGCCAGCAGCTTGGAAACGGGACTAGCACTCTCCCACAATGAGCAGTTCTTC
v_gene: TRBV5-1
j_gene: TRBJ2-1
d_gene: TRBD2
abundance: NA

CDR3aa: CASSNRGIEQFF
CDR3nt: TGTGCCAGCAGTAACAGGGGGATTGAGCAGTTCTTC
v_gene: TRBV2
j_gene: TRBJ2-1
d_gene: TRBD1
abundance: NA

CDR3aa: CASSLSGVDTEAFF
CDR3nt: TGTGCCAGCAGCTTGTCAGGGGTGGACACTGAAGCTTTCTTT
v_gene: TRBV5-4
j_gene: TRBJ1-1
d_gene: NA
abundance: NA

CDR3aa: CASRKEGRAGELFF
CDR3nt: TGTGCCAGCAGGAAGGAGGGAAGGGCCGGGGAGCTGTTTTTT
v_gene: TRBV6-6
j_gene: TRBJ2-2
d_gene: NA
abundance: NA

CDR3aa: CASSVDRGGTQPQHF
CDR3nt: TGTGCCAGTAGTGTGGACAGAGGGGGAACTCAGCCCCAGCATTTT
v_gene: TRBV19
j_gene: TRBJ1-5
d_gene: NA
abundance: once

CDR3aa: CASSLVGEETQYF
CDR3nt: TGTGCCAGCAGCTTGGTGGGAGAAGAGACCCAGTACTTC
v_gene: TRBV5-4
j_gene: TRBJ2-5
d_gene: NA
abundance: NA

CDR3aa: CASSPIGGQGDVFDTQYF
CDR3nt: TGTGCCAGCAGCCCTATAGGGGGACAGGGGGATGTATTTGATACGCAGTATTTT
v_gene: TRBV7-9
j_gene: TRBJ2-3
d_gene: TRBD1
abundance: NA

CDR3aa: CASSWRGQWVNQPQHF
CDR3nt: TGTGCCAGCAGCTGGCGGGGACAGTGGGTAAATCAGCCCCAGCATTTT
v_gene: TRBV5-6
j_gene: TRBJ1-5
d_gene: TRBD1
abundance: NA

CDR3aa: CASRLGEEKLFF
CDR3nt: TGTGCCAGCAGATTGGGAGAAGAAAAACTGTTTTTT
v_gene: TRBV2
j_gene: TRBJ1-4
d_gene: NA
abundance: NA

CDR3aa: CASSDSAIDRAKNIQYF
CDR3nt: TGTGCCAGCAGTGACTCTGCGATCGACCGAGCCAAAAACATTCAGTACTTC
v_gene: TRBV25-1
j_gene: TRBJ2-4
d_gene: NA
abundance: few

CDR3aa: CASPDGWGRGYTF
CDR3nt: TGTGCCAGCCCCGATGGGTGGGGCCGCGGCTACACCTTC
v_gene: TRBV21-1
j_gene: TRBJ1-2
d_gene: NA
abundance: few

CDR3aa: CASSFYRAGETQYF
CDR3nt: TGTGCCAGCAGCTTCTACAGGGCCGGGGAGACCCAGTACTTC
v_gene: TRBV7-8
j_gene: TRBJ2-5
d_gene: NA
abundance: NA

CDR3aa: CASSLATTSGYEQYF
CDR3nt: TGCGCCAGCAGCTTGGCCACCACTAGCGGATACGAGCAGTACTTC
v_gene: TRBV5-1
j_gene: TRBJ2-7
d_gene: TRBD2
abundance: NA

CDR3aa: CASSQFRQTSAHNEQFF
CDR3nt: TGTGCCAGCTCACAGTTCCGTCAGACTAGCGCTCACAATGAGCAGTTCTTC
v_gene: TRBV18
j_gene: TRBJ2-1
d_gene: TRBD2
abundance: NA

CDR3aa: CASSIWGAGANVLTF
CDR3nt: TGTGCCAGTAGTATTTGGGGGGCTGGGGCCAACGTCCTGACTTTC
v_gene: TRBV19
j_gene: TRBJ2-6
d_gene: NA
abundance: once

CDR3aa: CASSRTDNQPQHF
CDR3nt: TGTGCCAGCAGCCGGACAGACAATCAGCCCCAGCATTTT
v_gene: TRBV7-3
j_gene: TRBJ1-5
d_gene: NA
abundance: NA

CDR3aa: CASTSTSGSTDTQYF
CDR3nt: TGTGCCAGCACCTCCACTAGCGGGAGTACAGATACGCAGTATTTT
v_gene: TRBV11-2
j_gene: TRBJ2-3
d_gene: TRBD2
abundance: NA

CDR3aa: CAWGIGRAAGELFF
CDR3nt: TGTGCCTGGGGAATCGGGAGGGCCGCCGGGGAGCTGTTTTTT
v_gene: TRBV30
j_gene: TRBJ2-2
d_gene: TRBD2
abundance: NA

CDR3aa: CASSPLLWVTGELFF
CDR3nt: TGTGCCAGCAGCCCCCTTCTATGGGTCACCGGGGAGCTGTTTTTT
v_gene: TRBV11-3
j_gene: TRBJ2-2
d_gene: NA
abundance: NA

CDR3aa: CASSLGGSFTDTQYF
CDR3nt: TGTGCCAGCAGCTTAGGAGGGTCCTTCACAGATACGCAGTATTTT
v_gene: TRBV7-9
j_gene: TRBJ2-3
d_gene: NA
abundance: NA

CDR3aa: CASSVEANYGYTF
CDR3nt: TGTGCCAGCAGTGTGGAAGCTAACTATGGCTACACCTTC
v_gene: TRBV2
j_gene: TRBJ1-2
d_gene: NA
abundance: NA

CDR3aa: CASSPQTGTTEAFF
CDR3nt: TGTGCCAGCAGTCCCCAGACGGGAACCACTGAAGCTTTCTTT
v_gene: TRBV6-5
j_gene: TRBJ1-1
d_gene: NA
abundance: few

CDR3aa: CAWRPAGTSYEQYF
CDR3nt: TGTGCCTGGAGGCCCGCCGGGACCTCCTACGAGCAGTACTTC
v_gene: TRBV30
j_gene: TRBJ2-7
d_gene: NA
abundance: NA

CDR3aa: CASSSGPPSSYNEQFF
CDR3nt: TGCGCCAGCAGCTCAGGACCTCCAAGCTCCTACAATGAGCAGTTCTTC
v_gene: TRBV5-1
j_gene: TRBJ2-1
d_gene: NA
abundance: NA